A single sample is the source of the 18 T cell receptor beta chains below, sequenced in a study. TCRdb independently ran MiXCR on the 5' RACE reads; one entry per CDR3 protein. The sample carries more than 45,000 distinct CDR3 sequences, roughly 30% recorded once. Source material: tumor-infiltrating memory CD4+ T cells sorted from the breast tumor. Documented subset: memory CD4+ T cells, CD4+CD45RO+CD25-. These receptors all stem from a female donor with breast cancer.

V usage is TRBV4-1 and J usage is TRBJ2-4; D is unresolved. Germline lookup yields CDR1 MGHRA and CDR2 YSYEKL. The germline V and J ends were trimmed by 1 base and 7 bases, with 14 bases remaining between them. The CDR3 has 15 residues. CDR3 sequence reads: CASSQGAREGNIQYF. The CDR3 region has the DNA TGCGCCAGCAGCCAAGGGGCCCGCGAAGGGAACATTCAGTACTTC.

This clonotype has a count of ten or more. The germline gene is not matched at one end of the junction; a read error may be the cause. This chain joins TRBV6-2 or TRBV6-3 and TRBJ2-2; 11 bases map to TRBD1. The CDR3 has 17 residues. From germline, CDR1 is MNHEY and CDR2 SVGEGT. In nucleotides, the CDR3 is TGTGCCAGCAGAGTTATCGGACAGGGGGCGAAAACCGGGGAGCTGTTTTTT. Translation gives CASRVIGQGAKTGELFF.

The chain couples TRBV28 to TRBJ1-2, with D possibly TRBD1 on 6 matching bases. V lost 2 bases to trimming and J lost 8 bases, with 21 bases between them. The CDR3 consists of 16 residues. Germline CDR1 and CDR2: MDHEN and SYDVKM. CDR3 sequence: CASSLQSGTGLSGYTF. The CDR3 nucleotides read TGTGCCAGCAGTTTACAGTCCGGAACAGGGTTGTCGGGCTACACCTTC.

The chain couples TRBV28 to TRBJ1-2; TRBD1 is a possible D gene (6 bases). Trimming shortened V by 2 bases and J by 8 bases, and 15 bases separated the two germline ends. There are 14 residues in the CDR3. Germline CDR1 and CDR2: MDHEN and SYDVKM. DNA of the CDR3: TGTGCCAGCAGTTTACCGGGGGGCAGAGGGGGCTACACCTTC. This gives the protein CASSLPGGRGGYTF.

This clonotype was observed a few times. The rearrangement uses TRBV5-1 and TRBJ2-1; perhaps TRBD2 as D (6 bases). Germline V CDR1 and CDR2: SGHRS, YFSETQ. V lost 5 bases, J lost 7 bases, and 25 bases lay in between. The CDR3 has 17 amino acids. The CDR3 DNA reads as TGCGCCAGCAGGGGAGGTACCGGGACCCGGAGATTGAATGAGCAGTTCTTC. Translated, it gives CASRGGTGTRRLNEQFF.

The chain uses TRBV6-1 and TRBJ2-1; D may be TRBD1 (5 bases). The CDR3 consists of 12 residues. Trimming left V 6 bases short and J 4 bases short, with 7 bases between. Germline V gives CDR1 MNHNS, CDR2 SASEGT. The CDR3 reads CASRDTYNEQFF. Here the CDR3 DNA reads TGTGCCAGCAGGGACACGTACAATGAGCAGTTCTTC.

This clonotype occurred many times. This chain connects TRBV6-5 to TRBJ1-2; 7 bases are a match to TRBD1. Germline CDR1 is MNHEY and CDR2 is SVGAGI. Trimming took 6 bases from V and 4 from J; bases not matched to a gene: 8. This CDR3 has 14 residues. CDR3 region: CASSLRRDSYGYTF. CDR3 bases: TGTGCCAGCAGCCTCCGTCGGGACAGCTATGGCTACACCTTC.

The genes are TRBV6-5 and TRBJ2-2; 15 nucleotides match TRBD2. The CDR3 loop spans 17 amino acids. With V trimmed by 5 bases and J by 5 bases, 6 bases remained unmatched. The germline gives CDR1 MNHEY, CDR2 SVGAGI. CDR3 coding DNA: TGTGCCAGCAGTCGGACGGGACTAGCGGGGGGTACCGGGGAGCTGTTTTTT. This sequence encodes CASSRTGLAGGTGELFF.

This chain connects TRBV6-6 to TRBJ1-4; D not certain. Germline CDR1 MNHNY, CDR2 SVGAGI (reference sequence). There are 12 residues in the CDR3. The V and J ends lost 4 bases and 7 bases respectively, with 7 bases between them. CDR3 in amino acids: CASSWGGEKLFF. CDR3 sequence (DNA): TGTGCCAGCAGTTGGGGAGGTGAAAAACTGTTTTTT.

The V and J genes are TRBV19 and TRBJ2-2; perhaps D is TRBD1 or TRBD2 (6 bases each). The germline V gene encodes CDR1 LNHDA and CDR2 SQIVND (reference sequence). This CDR3 is built from 15 residues. V was shortened by 7 bases and J by 4 bases, with 16 bases between the two germline ends. Written as DNA, the CDR3 is TGTGCCAGTATGAAGGGGGGCGCGGGCACCGGGGAGCTGTTTTTT. It encodes CASMKGGAGTGELFF.

At least ten counts were recorded for this clonotype. The V call is TRBV20-1, the J call TRBJ2-3; D might be TRBD1 or TRBD2, each matching 7 bases. The CDR3 sequence is 14 residues long. Germline assignment: CDR1 DFQATT and CDR2 SNEGSKA (reference sequence). Trimming pared 7 bases from V and 1 base from J, leaving 15 bases between. The CDR3: CSVKGAGGTDTQYF. The CDR3 nucleotides are TGCAGTGTCAAGGGGGCGGGGGGCACAGATACGCAGTATTTT.

The chain is built from TRBV11-3 and TRBJ2-4; D remains ambiguous. The V and J ends lost 4 bases and 6 bases respectively, with 4 bases between them. The CDR3 has 11 amino acids. Germline CDR1 and CDR2: SGHNT and YENEEA. Here the CDR3 DNA reads TGTGCCAGCAGCTCGATAAACATTCAGTACTTC. This gives the protein CASSSINIQYF. Complete variable domain (other parts from reference TRBV11-3 and TRBJ2-4): EAGVVQSPRYKIIEKKQPVAFWCNPISGHNTLYWYLQNLGQGPELLIRYENEEAVDDSQLPKDRFSAERLKGVDSTLKIQPAELGDSAVYLCASSSINIQYFGAGTRLSVL.

As to this clonotype: A junction boundary mismatches the germline segment, possibly from a read error. The gene calls are TRBV7-9 and TRBJ1-2, with D possibly TRBD1 on 5 matching bases. The length of the CDR3 is 11 residues. Germline values: CDR1 SEHNR, CDR2 FQNEAQ (reference sequence). CDR3 in DNA: TGTGCCAGCAACTTACGGGGCGGCTACACCTTC. Residues: CASNLRGGYTF.

This clonotype has a handful of counts. CDR3 nucleotides: TGCGCCAGCAGCTTGAACCTAAGGGATGGCTACACCTTC. Translating it yields CASSLNLRDGYTF. The rearrangement uses TRBV5-1 and TRBJ1-2; no definite D call. The CDR3 is 13 amino acids. Germline CDR1 SGHRS, CDR2 YFSETQ. V lost 1 base and J lost 6, with 10 bases in between.

The table lists this clonotype with a few counts. The junction does not match germline at one end; this may be a read error. The rearrangement links TRBV28 to TRBJ2-6; TRBD1 matches at 11 bases. The CDR3 length is 14 residues. Germline V CDR1 and CDR2: MDHEN, SYDVKM. The CDR3: CASSSPGDRGLVAF. CDR3 bases: TGTGCCAGCAGTTCCCCAGGGGACAGGGGGTTGGTAGCTTTC.

Here the CDR3 reads CASSLGGNNYGYTF. CDR3 nucleotide sequence: TGTGCCAGCAGCTTGGGTGGTAATAACTATGGCTACACCTTC. The genes are TRBV7-2 and TRBJ1-2, with D uncertain. Looked up from germline, CDR1 is SGHTA and CDR2 is FQGNSA. CDR3 length: 14 amino acids. The germline V and J ends were trimmed by 3 bases and 1 base, with 9 bases remaining between them.

This clonotype was observed a few times. The chain is built from TRBV3-1 and TRBJ1-1; D is ambiguous. The germline CDR1 and CDR2 sequences are LGHDT and YNNKEL (reference sequence). V was pared by 2 bases and J by 9 bases, with 13 bases between. The CDR3 is 13 residues long. This CDR3 is CASSQLDTTKAFF. CDR3 DNA: TGTGCCAGCAGCCAACTTGACACAACGAAAGCTTTCTTT.

As for this clonotype: The conserved phenylalanine or tryptophan normally closing the CDR3 is absent here, so this likely arose from a read error. J is TRBJ1-2 and V is TRBV5-1, with D uncertain. The length of the CDR3 is 15 residues. Germline CDR1 reads SGHRS; CDR2 reads YFSETQ. The V end was cut by 2 bases, the J end by 2 bases, with 13 bases between. The CDR3 DNA reads as TGCGCCAGCAGCTTATCTGGGAACACCAACTATGGCTACACCTAC. This codes for CASSLSGNTNYGYTY.